A single T cell receptor (beta chain) is shown here with its context. Its antigen is unknown. Alloreactive TCRbeta sequences came from sequencing proliferating CFSE-low cells in the MLR. This sample stems from a study of T cell clones after liver transplantation. For the study at large: Three of eight recipients were HCV-positive; others had non-autoimmune, non-viral indications. Tolerant meant at least one year fully off immunosuppression without liver enzymes above twice normal.

This CDR3 comprises 14 residues. J gave up 4 bases and V 5 bases, and 2 bases lay outside the gene matches. Germline V lookup: CDR1 SGHNT, CDR2 YENEEA. Clones were read by immunoSEQ multiplex PCR, and TCRdb kept only the in-frame ones, dropping some. The data show 5,600 or so clones, about 30% seen once. Findings of the study overall: Circulating graft-donor-reactive CD4 TCRbeta sequences fell significantly post-transplant in most of the 8 subjects. Compared with third party-reactive sequences, donor-reactive ones declined more, independent of withdrawal success.

The V gene is TRBV11-3, the J gene TRBJ2-2, with 9 bases aligning to TRBD1. Input material: CD4+ T cells from cultured PBMCs. The receptor comes from a human patient who received a liver transplant. Some of the T cells might come from the graft donor. In nucleotides, the CDR3 is TGTGCCAGCAGCAAGGGACAGGGCACCGGGGAGCTGTTTTTT. Residues: CASSKGQGTGELFF. Complete variable domain (other parts from reference TRBV11-3 and TRBJ2-2): EAGVVQSPRYKIIEKKQPVAFWCNPISGHNTLYWYLQNLGQGPELLIRYENEEAVDDSQLPKDRFSAERLKGVDSTLKIQPAELGDSAVYLCASSKGQGTGELFFGEGSRLTVL.